This entry concerns a single T cell receptor beta chain. This record belongs to a study of blood T cell repertoires in COVID-19. Study overall: Acute and convalescent COVID-19 specimens originated in the United States, Italy and Spain. From T cells, B-cell-depleted T cells, or PBMCs came the material, which was cDNA or gDNA.

Methods used by the authors: Estimates of nucleated cell counts were drawn from the amplification of reference gene primers. The table came from immunoSEQ multiplex PCR; TCRdb's copy has only in-frame clones and leaves some out. V and J calls and clone size are copied from that table; D and trimming were computed from the DNA. The profile shows about 200,000 clones, over 75% of them singletons. CDR1 is SGHTA, CDR2 FQGNSA, per germline. The CDR3 spans 16 residues. Trimming shortened V by 1 base and J by 2 bases, and 12 bases separated the two germline ends. This chain connects TRBV7-2 to TRBJ1-3; D is possibly TRBD1 (6 bases). The sequence derives from a human donor in a cohort sampled during active COVID-19. Sequenced input: peripheral blood. The CDR3: CASSLGASGAGNTIYF. The CDR3 nucleotides are TGTGCCAGCAGCTTAGGGGCTTCAGGGGCTGGAAACACCATATATTTT.